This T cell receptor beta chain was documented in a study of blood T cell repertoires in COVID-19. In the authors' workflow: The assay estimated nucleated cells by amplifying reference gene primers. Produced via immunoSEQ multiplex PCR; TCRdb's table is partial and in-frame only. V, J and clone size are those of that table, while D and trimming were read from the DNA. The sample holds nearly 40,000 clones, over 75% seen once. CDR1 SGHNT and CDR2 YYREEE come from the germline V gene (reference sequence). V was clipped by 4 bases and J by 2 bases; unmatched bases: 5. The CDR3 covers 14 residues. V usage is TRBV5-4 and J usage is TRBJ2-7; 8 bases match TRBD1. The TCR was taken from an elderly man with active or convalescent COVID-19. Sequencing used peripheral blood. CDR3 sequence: CASSPETGAYEQYF. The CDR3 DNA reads TGTGCCAGCAGCCCTGAGACAGGGGCCTACGAGCAGTACTTC.